This TCR beta chain comes out of a study of blood T cell repertoires in COVID-19 (dated by TCRdb to 2020 to 2022). Broadly, across the study: Collaborator samples came from the United States, Italy and Spain and covered acute and convalescent phases of COVID-19. The prospective study material was composed of cDNA or gDNA derived from T cells, B-cell-depleted T cells, or PBMCs. Subjects who had been exposed to COVID-19, were actively infected with it, or had recovered from it provided the deeply sampled blood TCRbeta repertoires that made up the dataset. The repertoires were released in a freely available public database meant as a resource for research on the immune response to SARS-CoV-2. Samples came from the ongoing ImmuneRACE study (first 160 participants) plus 1,254 subjects from 6 global collaborators. Nearly every sample came with metadata listing a de-identified subject ID, COVID-19 status, age in years and sex. Where HLA class I and class II types were available, the types were taken from metadata supplied by the sample provider, not from assay-based typing.

At one collaborating source in Seattle, patients were enrolled during active infection and were followed longitudinally through the course of disease. Each collaborating institution followed its own protocols to collect whole blood in K2EDTA tubes. For TCRbeta analysis, collaborators shipped samples as frozen whole blood, isolated PBMCs, or DNA extracted from either of those sample types. General conclusions and limits of the study: How much clinical and demographic metadata was included differed by source and by participant, and the metadata was provided uncurated.

Comment on this clone: There is no known antigen for this receptor. Qualities for individual bases were not recorded, and no much larger clone is one base off.

TCRbeta CDR3 regions were amplified from genomic DNA using the immunoSEQ Assay, a bias-controlled multiplex PCR. Per the authors' processing: The number of nucleated cells in each sample was estimated from the amplification of reference gene primers within the assay. To quantify the absolute abundance of each unique TCRbeta CDR3 rearrangement, sequence reads were collapsed and filtered. For each sample, productive Simpson clonality was calculated as the square root of Simpson's diversity index across productive rearrangements. The table was pulled from immuneACCESS by TCRdb, which kept in-frame rearrangements only. Such tables lose some clones; where checked, under half of the loss comes from unresolved V genes, and the rest has no known cause. The V and J calls and clone size were taken over from that table, and D and trimming were inferred from the DNA. The sample data list 90,000 or so clones, and about nine tenths of these were observed just once. The ten largest clones add up to roughly 7% of the sample.

The V and J ends are trimmed by 5 bases and 8 bases, leaving 13 bases between them. CDR1 and CDR2 were assigned from the germline V gene as SGHAT and FQNNGV. The CDR3 sequence holds 14 residues, the cysteine and phenylalanine included. Just the 42-base CDR3 DNA is kept, in frame starting at base 1. Rearrangement joined TRBV11-2 to TRBJ1-6; no D gene is confidently identified. The specimen was peripheral blood. The source of this sequence is a man aged 18 to 35 with COVID-19, enrolled during active disease. The DNA reads TGTGCCAGCAGCCCCCGGGAGCGGTATTCACCCCTCCACTTT. This gives the protein CASSPRERYSPLHF.